This T cell receptor (beta chain) was captured in a study of blood T cell repertoires in COVID-19. Study information: The United States, Italy and Spain supplied acute and convalescent COVID-19 samples.

Libraries were prepared by immunoSEQ multiplex PCR; TCRdb keeps only in-frame clonotypes and omits some of them. This sample carries roughly 87,000 clones, about 81% of them seen once, and the ten largest clones take approximately 15%. Material for sequencing was peripheral blood. This TCR was recovered from a woman between 55 and 75 years old with acute or convalescent COVID-19.

In nucleotides, the CDR3 is TGTGCCAGCAGCCCAACAGGGGGCGCGCACACCGGGGAGCTGTTTTTT. As protein: CASSPTGGAHTGELFF. This rearrangement joins TRBV7-9 to TRBJ2-2; 9 bases fit TRBD1. Looked up from germline, CDR1 is SEHNR and CDR2 is FQNEAQ (reference sequence). CDR3 length: 16 residues. After removal of 5 bases from V and 3 bases from J, the junction contained 7 bases not matched to a gene. The whole variable domain, filled in from reference TRBV7-9 and TRBJ2-2, reads DTGVSQNPRHKITKRGQNVTFRCDPISEHNRLYWYRQTLGQGPEFLTYFQNEAQLEKSRLLSDRFSAERPKGSFSTLEIQRTEQGDSAMYLCASSPTGGAHTGELFFGEGSRLTVL.